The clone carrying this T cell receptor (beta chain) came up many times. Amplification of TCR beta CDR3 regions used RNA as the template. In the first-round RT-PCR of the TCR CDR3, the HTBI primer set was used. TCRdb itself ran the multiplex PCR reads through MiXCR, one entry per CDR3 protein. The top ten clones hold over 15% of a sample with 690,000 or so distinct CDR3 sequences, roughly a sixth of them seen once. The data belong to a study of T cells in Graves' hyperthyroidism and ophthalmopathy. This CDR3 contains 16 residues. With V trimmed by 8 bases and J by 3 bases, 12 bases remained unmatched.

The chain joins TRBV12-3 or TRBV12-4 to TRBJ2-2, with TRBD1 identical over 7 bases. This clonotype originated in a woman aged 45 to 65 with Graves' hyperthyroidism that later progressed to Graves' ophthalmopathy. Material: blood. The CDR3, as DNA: TGTGCCAGCTGGGGTAACAGGGGACGAGACACCGGGGAGCTGTTTTTT. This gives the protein CASWGNRGRDTGELFF.